The 21 T cell receptor beta chains below all came from one sample that was sequenced in a study of monozygotic twins with inflammatory bowel disease. With the 5' RACE reads reprocessed, TCRdb shows one record per CDR3 protein and no DNA. This sample contains fewer than 450,000 distinct CDR3 sequences. Sequenced input: blood. The receptors were sampled from a human donor with ulcerative colitis or Crohn's disease, or a healthy co-twin of an affected twin (not recorded which).

The chain is built from TRBV5-1 and TRBJ2-1; the D call of TRBD1 rests on TCRdb alone, since no DNA is present to check it. Germline CDR1 SGHRS, CDR2 YFSETQ. The CDR3 has 15 amino acids. This chain's CDR3 is CASSLEQASYNEQFF.

V is TRBV5-1 and J is TRBJ2-5; the D call from TCRdb, TRBD1, cannot be confirmed without DNA. The CDR3 runs to 14 residues. CDR1 is SGHRS, CDR2 YFSETQ, per germline. CDR3: CASRSDSVQETQYF.

The chain is built from TRBV12-3 or TRBV12-4 and TRBJ2-7; the D call from TCRdb, TRBD1, cannot be confirmed without DNA. This CDR3 is built from 15 residues. CDR3: CASSLVRDRGYEQYF.

This chain uses TRBV28 with TRBJ1-6; the D call of TRBD1 rests on TCRdb alone, since no DNA is present to check it. Germline CDR1 is MDHEN and CDR2 is SYDVKM. This CDR3 spans 16 amino acids. CDR3: CASSKGTGSYNSPLHF.

The J gene is TRBJ1-2, the V gene TRBV12-3 or TRBV12-4; TCRdb indicates TRBD1, and absent DNA this call remains unverified. This CDR3 contains 14 residues. This CDR3 is CASSFSMDGVGYTF.

The rearrangement uses TRBV6-5 and TRBJ2-7; TCRdb returns TRBD1, unconfirmable since there is no DNA. Germline assignment: CDR1 MNHEY and CDR2 SVGAGI. This CDR3 comprises 13 residues. CDR3 sequence: CASFRTGSYEQYF.

This chain joins TRBV5-1 and TRBJ2-3. Germline V gene lookup returns CDR1 SGHRS and CDR2 YFSETQ. The CDR3 covers 14 residues. CDR3 region: CASSVDSRSDTQYF.

The chain carries TRBV12-3 or TRBV12-4 and TRBJ2-7; there is no DNA to check the TCRdb D call of TRBD1. The CDR3 length is 17 residues. CDR3 residues: CASSTYLPGQRTYEQYF.

The chain couples TRBV5-1 to TRBJ2-1. Per the germline V gene, CDR1 is SGHRS and CDR2 is YFSETQ. This CDR3 has 15 amino acids. Here the CDR3 reads CASSLTDSPYNEQFF.

The V call is TRBV7-9, the J call TRBJ1-1. CDR3 size: 13 residues. The germline V gene encodes CDR1 SEHNR and CDR2 FQNEAQ (reference sequence). The CDR3 is CASSLGSTTEAFF. The full variable domain, rest sourced from reference TRBV7-9 and TRBJ1-1, is DTGVSQNPRHKITKRGQNVTFRCDPISEHNRLYWYRQTLGQGPEFLTYFQNEAQLEKSRLLSDRFSAERPKGSFSTLEIQRTEQGDSAMYLCASSLGSTTEAFFGQGTRLTVV.

CDR3 in amino acids: CASSQEHPSTGELFF. The chain combines TRBV4-3 with TRBJ2-2. The CDR3 is made up of 15 amino acids. Germline V gene data show CDR1 as LGHNA and CDR2 as YSLEER.

The chain is built from TRBV30 and TRBJ1-1. The CDR3 has 14 amino acids. CDR1 is GTSNPN and CDR2 is SVGIG in the germline V gene (reference sequence). The CDR3 reads CAWSVSLRGTEAFF.

The rearrangement joins TRBV7-9 to TRBJ1-2. This CDR3 is 14 amino acids long. The germline V gene encodes CDR1 SEHNR and CDR2 FQNEAQ (reference sequence). This CDR3 is CASSVPTANYGYTF.

CDR3 sequence reads: CASNQKGLRETQYF. The chain employs TRBV11-1 and TRBJ2-5; TCRdb picks TRBD1, but there is no DNA to check that call. Looked up from germline, CDR1 is SGHAT and CDR2 is FQDESV (reference sequence). The CDR3 length is 14 residues.

The J gene is TRBJ2-1, the V gene TRBV7-2. CDR1 and CDR2 (germline): SGHTA, FQGNSA. The CDR3 sequence is 15 residues long. The CDR3 sequence: CASSLTSNIYNEQFF.

The chain employs TRBV9 and TRBJ2-3; TCRdb's D gene call, TRBD1, goes unchecked for lack of DNA. Germline V gene data show CDR1 as SGDLS and CDR2 as YYNGEE. The CDR3 has 15 residues. CDR3 loop: CASSVETGGGDTQYF.

The chain employs TRBV12-3 or TRBV12-4 and TRBJ2-7; without DNA, the TCRdb call of TRBD1 cannot be checked. The CDR3 consists of 14 residues. This CDR3 is CASRTGTGAYEQYF.

The chain combines TRBV4-2 with TRBJ2-7; no DNA is available, so the TRBD2 call from TCRdb remains unchecked. The CDR3 is 14 amino acids. Germline V lookup: CDR1 LGHNA, CDR2 YNFKEQ. The CDR3 here is CASSPGGTGYEQYF.

V gene TRBV28 combines with J gene TRBJ2-1; the TCRdb call, TRBD1, lacks DNA for checking. CDR1 and CDR2 from the germline V gene are MDHEN and SYDVKM. This CDR3 contains 16 residues. CDR3 residues: CASTRADSEGYNEQFF. Filled out from reference TRBV28 and TRBJ2-1, the complete variable domain reads DVKVTQSSRYLVKRTGEKVFLECVQDMDHENMFWYRQDPGLGLRLIYFSYDVKMKEKGDIPEGYSVSREKKERFSLILESASTNQTSMYLCASTRADSEGYNEQFFGPGTRLTVL.

The chain links TRBV15 to TRBJ1-6; TCRdb's D gene call, TRBD1, goes unchecked for lack of DNA. CDR3 size: 16 residues. Germline assignment: CDR1 LNHNV and CDR2 YYDKDF (reference sequence). CDR3: CATSRDVGGPFSPLHF.

This chain joins TRBV7-7 and TRBJ2-7; TCRdb indicates TRBD1, and absent DNA this call remains unverified. The germline CDR1 and CDR2 sequences are SSHAT and FNYEAQ (reference sequence). The CDR3 is made up of 16 amino acids. The CDR3 sequence: CASSHPPGSKIYEQYF. The variable domain in full, with the rest retrieved from reference TRBV7-7 and TRBJ2-7, is GAGVSQSPRYKVTKRGQDVTLRCDPISSHATLYWYQQALGQGPEFLTYFNYEAQPDKSGLPSDRFSAERPEGSISTLTIQRTEQRDSAMYRCASSHPPGSKIYEQYFGPGTRLTVT.